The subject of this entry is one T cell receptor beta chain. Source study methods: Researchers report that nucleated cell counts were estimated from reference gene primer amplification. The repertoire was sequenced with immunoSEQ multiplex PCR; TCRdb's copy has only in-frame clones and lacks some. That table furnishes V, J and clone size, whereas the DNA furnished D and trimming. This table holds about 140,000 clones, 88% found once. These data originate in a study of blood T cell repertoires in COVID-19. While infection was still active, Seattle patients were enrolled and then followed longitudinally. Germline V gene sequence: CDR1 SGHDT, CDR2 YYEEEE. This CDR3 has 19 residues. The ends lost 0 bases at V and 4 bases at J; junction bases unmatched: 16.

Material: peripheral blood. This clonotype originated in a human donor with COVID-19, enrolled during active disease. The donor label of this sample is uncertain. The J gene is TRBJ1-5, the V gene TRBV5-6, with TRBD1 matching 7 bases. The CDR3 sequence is CASSLARAGGHFQNQPQHF. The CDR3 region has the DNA TGTGCCAGCAGCTTGGCGCGGGCAGGGGGACATTTTCAAAATCAGCCCCAGCATTTT.